This T cell receptor (beta chain) originates from a study of CD8 T cells in Susac syndrome. Peripheral blood CD8+ and CD4+ T cells were profiled by TCR beta sequencing. Both CD4+ and CD8+ T cells were negatively isolated, and TEMRA cells underwent FACS enrichment. The authors reverse transcribed about 0.45 to 1 ug RNA with random hexamers. An immunoSEQ multiplex PCR generated amplified TCR beta CDR3 products spanning 54 Vbeta and 13 Jbeta. TCRdb fed the immunoSEQ multiplex PCR reads into MiXCR, producing one record per CDR3 protein. The data show about 89,000 distinct CDR3 sequences, 85% to 95% seen once. The CDR3 is 15 residues long. Trimming pared 4 bases from V and 10 bases from J, leaving 21 bases between. CDR1 and CDR2 from the germline V gene are SGDLS and YYNGEE.

This sequence joins TRBV9 and TRBJ2-1; D possibly uses TRBD1 or TRBD2 (5 bases each). The sequencing input was CD8+ T cells from PBMCs. The clonotype was recovered from a human donor in good health. The CDR3 DNA reads as TGTGCCAGCAGCTTCACACGGGGCCAAGCCGGGGAGCAGTTCTTC. This translates into CASSFTRGQAGEQFF.